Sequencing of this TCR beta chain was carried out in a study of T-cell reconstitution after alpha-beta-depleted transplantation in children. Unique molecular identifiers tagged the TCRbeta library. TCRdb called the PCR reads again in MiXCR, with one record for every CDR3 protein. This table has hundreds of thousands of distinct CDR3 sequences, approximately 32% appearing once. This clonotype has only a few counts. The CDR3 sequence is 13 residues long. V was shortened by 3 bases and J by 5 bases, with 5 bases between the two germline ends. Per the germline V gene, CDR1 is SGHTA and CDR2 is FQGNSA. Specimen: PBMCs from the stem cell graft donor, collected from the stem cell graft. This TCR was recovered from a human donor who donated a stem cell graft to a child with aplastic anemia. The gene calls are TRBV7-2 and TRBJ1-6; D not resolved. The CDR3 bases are TGTGCCAGCAGCTTGTCCAATAATTCACCCCTCCACTTT. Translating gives CASSLSNNSPLHF. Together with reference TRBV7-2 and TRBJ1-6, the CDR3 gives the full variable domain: GAGVSQSPSNKVTEKGKDVELRCDPISGHTALYWYRQSLGQGLEFLIYFQGNSAPDKSGLPSDRFSAERTGGSVSTLTIQRTQQEDSAVYLCASSLSNNSPLHFGNGTRLTVT.